This TCR beta chain was sequenced during a study of Ad26.COV2.S vaccination and SARS-CoV-2 variants. Study-level results: The analyses of TCR breadth and depth may have understated the size of total T cell responses.

V lost 3 bases to trimming and J lost 1 base, with 13 bases between them. From germline, CDR1 is LGHNA and CDR2 YNFKEQ. This CDR3 region has 16 residues. To note about this clone: The antigen is unknown.

The treatment: roughly 19 received Ad26.COV2.S at low or high dose, single or two shots; several received placebo; per-sample allocation not given. Collection of samples fell on day 63 after the first vaccine or placebo injection. This Boston cohort included adults aged 18-55 years. The shot given was an Ad26 vector that makes Wuhan-strain SARS-CoV-2 spike. Assay: immunoSEQ multiplex PCR; the TCRdb copy retains only in-frame clones and omits some. The data contain 300,000 to 350,000 clones, around 81% of them singletons. The source of this sequence is a person between 18 and 65 years old who received the Ad26.COV2.S COVID-19 vaccine or a placebo. The chain carries TRBV4-2 and TRBJ1-5; a weak D match, TRBD1 (5 bases). The sample was peripheral blood, taken in a trial of Ad26.COV2.S vaccine versus placebo. CDR3 loop: CASSHGGGESNQPQHF. In DNA form, the CDR3 reads TGTGCCAGCAGCCACGGCGGAGGGGAAAGCAATCAGCCCCAGCATTTT.